This T cell receptor beta chain was sequenced for a study of OX40 agonist ivuxolimab in advanced cancers. Study-level background: Partial responses were achieved by three patients, one with hepatocellular carcinoma and two with cutaneous melanoma.

Overall study results and limits: Average numbers of expanded clones were greater in CD8+ T cells than in CD4+.

V lost 2 bases and J 0 bases, leaving 8 bases between the germline ends. This CDR3 is built from 14 residues. CDR1 and CDR2 (germline): MNHEY, SVGAGI. A remark on this clone: As yet, its antigen is unknown.

This table comes from immunoSEQ multiplex PCR, and its TCRdb copy is limited to in-frame clones, with some not included. The table records roughly 28,000 clones, approximately 91% of them present only once. V is TRBV6-5 and J is TRBJ2-7; D may be TRBD1 or TRBD2 (5 bases each). The material was CD4+ or CD8+ T cells sorted from blood, obtained in a trial of the OX40 agonist ivuxolimab. This clonotype was obtained from an adult with an advanced solid tumor such as melanoma, head and neck, liver or kidney cancer. CDR3 DNA sequence: TGTGCCAGCAGTTACGCAGGGAGCTCCTACGAGCAGTACTTC. This encodes CASSYAGSSYEQYF.